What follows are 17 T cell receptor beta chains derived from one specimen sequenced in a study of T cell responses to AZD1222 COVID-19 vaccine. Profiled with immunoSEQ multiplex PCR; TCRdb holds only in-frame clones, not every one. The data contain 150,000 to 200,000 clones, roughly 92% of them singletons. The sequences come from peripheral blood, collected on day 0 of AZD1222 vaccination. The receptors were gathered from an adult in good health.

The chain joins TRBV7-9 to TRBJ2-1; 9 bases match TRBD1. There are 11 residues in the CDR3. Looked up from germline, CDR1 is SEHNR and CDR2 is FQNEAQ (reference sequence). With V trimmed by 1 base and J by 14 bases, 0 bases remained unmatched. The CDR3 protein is CASSLGTGEFF. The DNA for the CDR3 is TGTGCCAGCAGCTTAGGGACAGGGGAGTTCTTC.

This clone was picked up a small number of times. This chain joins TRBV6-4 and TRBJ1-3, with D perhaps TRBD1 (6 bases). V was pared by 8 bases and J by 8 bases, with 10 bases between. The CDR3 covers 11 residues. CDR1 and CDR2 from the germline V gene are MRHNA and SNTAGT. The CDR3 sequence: CASRNRDTIYF. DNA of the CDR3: TGTGCCAGCCGTAACAGGGACACCATATATTTT.

The DNA for the CDR3 is TGTGCCAGCAGTTTAGAACAGGGGGCGGGAGGGGAGCTGTTTTTT. Encoded protein: CASSLEQGAGGELFF. This sequence joins TRBV27 and TRBJ2-2; TRBD1 agrees at 9 bases. The CDR3 loop spans 15 amino acids. After removal of 2 bases from V and 8 bases from J, the junction contained 6 bases not matched to a gene. CDR1 and CDR2 (germline): MNHEY, SMNVEV (reference sequence).

In nucleotides, the CDR3 is TGTGCCAGCAGCTTAACGACGCGGGGGCATGGTGAGCAGTTCTTC. Residues: CASSLTTRGHGEQFF. This chain links TRBV7-3 with TRBJ2-1, with D perhaps matching TRBD2 (7 bases). Trimming removed 0 bases from V and 9 bases from J, with 15 bases in between. This CDR3 is 15 amino acids long. CDR1 and CDR2 (germline): SGHTA, FQGTGA.

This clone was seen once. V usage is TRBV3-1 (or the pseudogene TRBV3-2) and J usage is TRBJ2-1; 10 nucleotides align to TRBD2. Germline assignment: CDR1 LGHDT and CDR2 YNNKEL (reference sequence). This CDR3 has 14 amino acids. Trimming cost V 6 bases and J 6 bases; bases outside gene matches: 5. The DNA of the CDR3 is TGTGCCAGCAGAAGCGGGGGGGCCCCCAATGAGCAGTTCTTC. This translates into CASRSGGAPNEQFF.

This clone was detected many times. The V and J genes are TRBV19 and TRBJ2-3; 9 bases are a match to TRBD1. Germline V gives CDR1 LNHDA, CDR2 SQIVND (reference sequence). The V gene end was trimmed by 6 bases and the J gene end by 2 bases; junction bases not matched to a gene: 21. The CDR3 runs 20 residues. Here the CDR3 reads CASSASDRGNWVGDTDTQYF. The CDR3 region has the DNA TGTGCCAGTAGCGCCTCGGACAGGGGAAATTGGGTGGGGGACACAGATACGCAGTATTTT.

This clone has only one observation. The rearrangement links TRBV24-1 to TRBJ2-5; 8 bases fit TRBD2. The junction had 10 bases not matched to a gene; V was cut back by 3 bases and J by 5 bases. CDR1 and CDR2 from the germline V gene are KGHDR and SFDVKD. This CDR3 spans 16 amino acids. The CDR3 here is CATSDPSAGGGETQYF. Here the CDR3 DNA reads TGTGCCACCAGTGATCCAAGCGCGGGGGGAGGGGAGACCCAGTACTTC.

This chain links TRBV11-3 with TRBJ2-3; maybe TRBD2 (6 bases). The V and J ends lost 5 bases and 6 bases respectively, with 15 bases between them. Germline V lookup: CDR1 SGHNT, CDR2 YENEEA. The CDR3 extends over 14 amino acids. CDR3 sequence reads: CASSPLTSSDTQYF. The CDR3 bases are TGTGCCAGCAGCCCATTGACTAGTTCCGATACGCAGTATTTT. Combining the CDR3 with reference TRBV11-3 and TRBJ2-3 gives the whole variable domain EAGVVQSPRYKIIEKKQPVAFWCNPISGHNTLYWYLQNLGQGPELLIRYENEEAVDDSQLPKDRFSAERLKGVDSTLKIQPAELGDSAVYLCASSPLTSSDTQYFGPGTRLTVL.

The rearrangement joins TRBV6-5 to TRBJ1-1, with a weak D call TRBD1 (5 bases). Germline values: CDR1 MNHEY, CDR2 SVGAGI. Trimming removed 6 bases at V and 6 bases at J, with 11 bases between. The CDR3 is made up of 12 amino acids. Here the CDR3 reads CASRVGHAEAFF. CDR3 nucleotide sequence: TGTGCCAGCAGAGTTGGACACGCTGAAGCTTTCTTT.

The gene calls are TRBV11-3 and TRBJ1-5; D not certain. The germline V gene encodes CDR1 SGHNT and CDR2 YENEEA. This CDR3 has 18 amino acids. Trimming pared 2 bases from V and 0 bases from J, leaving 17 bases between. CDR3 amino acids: CASSLPPLRPGSNQPQHF. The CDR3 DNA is TGTGCCAGCAGCTTACCCCCCCTTAGGCCCGGTAGCAATCAGCCCCAGCATTTT.

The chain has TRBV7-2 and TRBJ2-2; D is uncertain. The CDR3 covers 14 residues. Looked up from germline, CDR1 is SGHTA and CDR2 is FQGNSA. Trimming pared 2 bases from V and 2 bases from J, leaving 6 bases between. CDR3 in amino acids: CASSLNSNTGELFF. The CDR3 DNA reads TGTGCCAGCAGCTTAAACAGTAACACCGGGGAGCTGTTTTTT.

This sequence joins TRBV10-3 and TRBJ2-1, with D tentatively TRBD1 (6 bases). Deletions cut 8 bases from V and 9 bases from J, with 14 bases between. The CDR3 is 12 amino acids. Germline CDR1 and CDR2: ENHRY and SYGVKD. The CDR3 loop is CAIQGQGLEQFF. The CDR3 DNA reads TGTGCCATCCAAGGGCAGGGGCTTGAGCAGTTCTTC.

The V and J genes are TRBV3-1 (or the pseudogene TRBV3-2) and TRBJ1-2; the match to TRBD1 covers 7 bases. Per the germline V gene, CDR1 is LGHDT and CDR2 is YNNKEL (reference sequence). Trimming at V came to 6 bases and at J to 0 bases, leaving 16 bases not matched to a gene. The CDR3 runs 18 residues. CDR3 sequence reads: CASSLTIHLTGPNYGYTF. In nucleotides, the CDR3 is TGTGCCAGCAGTCTCACCATCCACCTGACAGGGCCTAACTATGGCTACACCTTC.

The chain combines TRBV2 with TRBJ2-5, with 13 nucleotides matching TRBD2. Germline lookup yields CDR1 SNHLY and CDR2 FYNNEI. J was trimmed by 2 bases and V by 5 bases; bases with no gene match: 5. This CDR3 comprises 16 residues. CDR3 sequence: CASSFGLAGAQETQYF. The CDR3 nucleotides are TGTGCCAGCAGTTTCGGACTAGCGGGGGCACAAGAGACCCAGTACTTC.

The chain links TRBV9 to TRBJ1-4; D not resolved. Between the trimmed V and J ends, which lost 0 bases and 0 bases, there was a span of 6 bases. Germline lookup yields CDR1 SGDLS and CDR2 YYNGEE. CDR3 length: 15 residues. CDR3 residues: CASSVEGATNEKLFF. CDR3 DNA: TGTGCCAGCAGCGTAGAAGGTGCAACTAATGAAAAACTGTTTTTT. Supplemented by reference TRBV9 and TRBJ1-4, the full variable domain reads DSGVTQTPKHLITATGQRVTLRCSPRSGDLSVYWYQQSLDQGLQFLIQYYNGEERAKGNILERFSAQQFPDLHSELNLSSLELGDSALYFCASSVEGATNEKLFFGSGTQLSVL.

The CDR3 spells CASSLQPYEQYF. The CDR3 DNA sequence: TGTGCCAGCAGTTTACAACCCTACGAGCAGTACTTC. This chain uses TRBV12-3 or TRBV12-4 with TRBJ2-7; no clear D. Trimming shortened V by 2 bases and J by 2 bases, and 4 bases separated the two germline ends. The CDR3 length is 12 residues.

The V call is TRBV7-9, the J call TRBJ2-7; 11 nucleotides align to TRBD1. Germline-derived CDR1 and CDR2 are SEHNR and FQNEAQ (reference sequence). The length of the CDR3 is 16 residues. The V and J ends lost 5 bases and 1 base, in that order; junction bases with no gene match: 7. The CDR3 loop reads CASSNRGQGDSYEQYF. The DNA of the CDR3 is TGTGCCAGCAGCAATAGGGGACAGGGGGATTCCTACGAGCAGTACTTC.